This T cell receptor beta chain derives from a study of blood T cell repertoires in COVID-19. Study information: Material from acute and convalescent COVID-19 was sourced from the United States, Italy and Spain. Sources were T cells, B-cell-depleted T cells, or PBMCs; the material itself was cDNA or gDNA.

The germline CDR1 and CDR2 sequences are SGHNT and YYREEE (reference sequence). The J segment lost 0 bases and the V segment lost 4 bases, leaving 8 bases of the junction unmatched. The CDR3 covers 16 residues. Original methodology: Reference gene primer amplification gave estimated nucleated cell counts. TCRdb keeps only in-frame clones here, not all; method: immunoSEQ multiplex PCR. The D gene and trimming were derived from the DNA, and the V and J assignments and clone size from that table. This table has some 250,000 clones, approximately 88% appearing once. The source material was peripheral blood. The chain combines TRBV5-4 with TRBJ2-7, with 9 bases that match TRBD2. The TCR sequence derives from a human donor in a cohort sampled during active COVID-19. Here the CDR3 DNA reads TGTGCCAGCAGCGTACCCGCAGCGGGGGGCTCCTACGAGCAGTACTTC. Residues: CASSVPAAGGSYEQYF. Combining the CDR3 with reference TRBV5-4 and TRBJ2-7 gives the whole variable domain ETGVTQSPTHLIKTRGQQVTLRCSSQSGHNTVSWYQQALGQGPQFIFQYYREEENGRGNFPPRFSGLQFPNYSSELNVNALELDDSALYLCASSVPAAGGSYEQYFGPGTRLTVT.